Listed below are T cell receptor beta chains from one sample, sequenced in a study of blood T cell repertoires in COVID-19. Data came from immunoSEQ multiplex PCR; TCRdb stores just in-frame clones and leaves some out. The top ten hold roughly 9.9% of the sample, which has 35,000 to 45,000 clones, approximately 85% seen once. The sequencing sample was made of peripheral blood. The receptors originated from a human donor in a cohort sampled during active COVID-19. The CDR3 runs from the conserved cysteine through the conserved F or W. The D gene is left open where the match is weak. Clone size is stated in some rows and not others, as once, few, many or a class when expanded.

J: TRBJ1-1; V: TRBV7-9; size: NA; D: NA; CDR3: CASSLGIGRDMNTEAFF; DNA: TGTGCCAGCAGCTTAGGTATAGGGAGGGACATGAACACTGAAGCTTTCTTT
J: TRBJ1-5; V: TRBV18; size: NA; D: TRBD1; CDR3: CASQGDGHQPQHF; DNA: TGTGCCAGCCAGGGGGACGGTCATCAGCCCCAGCATTTT
J: TRBJ2-5; V: TRBV11-2; size: NA; D: NA; CDR3: CASSPSRGETQYF; DNA: TGTGCCAGCAGCCCGAGCAGGGGTGAGACCCAGTACTTC
J: TRBJ2-3; V: TRBV7-2; size: large; D: TRBD2; CDR3: CASSPGLAGAIDTQYF; DNA: TGTGCCAGCAGCCCGGGACTAGCGGGAGCGATAGATACGCAGTATTTT
J: TRBJ2-5; V: TRBV5-1; size: NA; D: TRBD2; CDR3: CASSPTGGRETQYF; DNA: TGCGCCAGCAGCCCTACGGGGGGGAGGGAGACCCAGTACTTC
J: TRBJ2-3; V: TRBV6-4; size: once; D: NA; CDR3: CASSGGEPDTQYF; DNA: TGTGCCAGCAGTGGTGGGGAGCCAGATACGCAGTATTTT
J: TRBJ2-1; V: TRBV13; size: NA; D: NA; CDR3: CASSLGRTPYNEQFF; DNA: TGTGCCAGCAGCTTAGGCCGGACACCATACAATGAGCAGTTCTTC
J: TRBJ1-6; V: TRBV3-1/TRBV3-2; size: NA; D: NA; CDR3: CASSPRTGWRIGSPLHF; DNA: TGTGCCAGCAGCCCACGGACGGGATGGAGAATTGGCTCACCCCTCCACTTT
J: TRBJ1-1; V: TRBV5-1; size: NA; D: NA; CDR3: CASTSGTLNTEAFF; DNA: TGCGCCAGCACCTCCGGGACATTGAACACTGAAGCTTTCTTT
J: TRBJ1-1; V: TRBV2; size: NA; D: NA; CDR3: CASSEGPPEAFF; DNA: TGTGCCAGCAGTGAGGGCCCCCCGGAAGCTTTCTTT
J: TRBJ2-1; V: TRBV27; size: NA; D: TRBD1; CDR3: CASSFWAGGDEQFF; DNA: TGTGCCAGCAGTTTTTGGGCAGGGGGCGATGAGCAGTTCTTC
J: TRBJ2-7; V: TRBV5-4; size: NA; D: TRBD2; CDR3: CASSATGLAGDEQYF; DNA: TGTGCCAGCAGCGCAACGGGACTAGCGGGCGACGAGCAGTACTTC
J: TRBJ1-1; V: TRBV7-8; size: NA; D: TRBD1; CDR3: CASTLETGGTEAFF; DNA: TGTGCCAGCACCTTGGAAACAGGGGGTACTGAAGCTTTCTTT
J: TRBJ1-1; V: TRBV15; size: once; D: TRBD1; CDR3: CATSPTGQIEAFF; DNA: TGTGCCACCAGCCCGACGGGACAGATAGAAGCTTTCTTT
J: TRBJ2-7; V: TRBV18; size: few; D: NA; CDR3: CASSPPAGTSYEQYF; DNA: TGTGCCAGCTCACCACCGGCAGGAACCTCCTACGAGCAGTACTTC
J: TRBJ1-6; V: TRBV4-2; size: NA; D: NA; CDR3: CASSLGRHQESPLHF; DNA: TGTGCCAGCAGCCTCGGCCGGCACCAGGAATCACCCCTCCACTTT
J: TRBJ1-6; V: TRBV5-1; size: NA; D: NA; CDR3: CASSLDGNSPLHF; DNA: TGCGCCAGCAGCTTAGACGGGAATTCACCCCTCCACTTT
J: TRBJ1-2; V: TRBV5-1; size: few; D: NA; CDR3: CASSLGGRAYGYTF; DNA: TGCGCCAGCAGCTTGGGGGGCAGGGCTTATGGCTACACCTTC
J: TRBJ2-7; V: TRBV27; size: medium-sized; D: TRBD1; CDR3: CVTGGQESSYEQYF; DNA: TGTGTAACAGGGGGACAGGAAAGCTCCTACGAGCAGTACTTC
J: TRBJ2-4; V: TRBV7-9; size: NA; D: NA; CDR3: CASSPQENLAKNIQYF; DNA: TGTGCCAGCAGCCCACAGGAAAATCTAGCCAAAAACATTCAGTACTTC
J: TRBJ2-2; V: TRBV5-1; size: NA; D: TRBD2; CDR3: CASSYGTSLSRTGELFF; DNA: TGCGCCAGCAGCTACGGGACTAGCCTCTCCCGAACCGGGGAGCTGTTTTTT
J: TRBJ2-3; V: TRBV7-2; size: NA; D: NA; CDR3: CASSLRRGEDTQYF; DNA: TGTGCCAGCAGCTTACGCAGGGGAGAAGATACGCAGTATTTT
J: TRBJ2-3; V: TRBV11-2; size: NA; D: NA; CDR3: CASSLAGTDTQYF; DNA: TGTGCCAGCAGCTTGGCGGGAACGGATACGCAGTATTTT
J: TRBJ2-1; V: TRBV6-2/TRBV6-3; size: NA; D: TRBD2; CDR3: CASSSGLAVYNEQFF; DNA: TGTGCCAGCAGTTCCGGACTAGCGGTCTACAATGAGCAGTTCTTC
J: TRBJ2-2; V: TRBV7-9; size: NA; D: NA; CDR3: CASLRQMNTGELFF; DNA: TGTGCCAGCTTGAGACAGATGAACACCGGGGAGCTGTTTTTT
J: TRBJ2-1; V: TRBV10-3; size: NA; D: TRBD2; CDR3: CAVRPGRDEQFF; DNA: TGTGCCGTCCGTCCGGGGAGGGATGAGCAGTTCTTC
J: TRBJ2-1; V: TRBV20-1; size: NA; D: NA; CDR3: CSAPGMNEQFF; DNA: TGCAGTGCTCCAGGGATGAATGAGCAGTTCTTC
J: TRBJ2-3; V: TRBV9; size: NA; D: NA; CDR3: CASSREGSTGDTQYF; DNA: TGTGCCAGCAGCCGCGAGGGTAGCACGGGAGATACGCAGTATTTT